This T cell receptor beta chain was sequenced for a study of T cells in Graves' hyperthyroidism and ophthalmopathy. The TCR beta CDR3 regions underwent amplification using RNA transcripts as the source. A first-round RT-PCR of the TCR CDR3 used the HTBI primer set. TCRdb itself ran the multiplex PCR reads through MiXCR, one entry per CDR3 protein. The profile covers about 480,000 distinct CDR3 sequences, with around a quarter appearing a single time and 10% to 12% taken by the ten largest. The CDR3 consists of 16 residues. CDR1 is MNHEY and CDR2 is SVGEGT in the germline V gene. The V segment lost 8 bases and the J segment 2 bases; nucleotides outside the gene matches: 11. This clonotype was observed at least ten times.

The chain combines TRBV6-2 or TRBV6-3 with TRBJ2-3, with 9 nucleotides matching TRBD1. The clonotype originates from a woman in her thirties with Graves' ophthalmopathy. Sequencing input: blood. The CDR3 sequence is CASAGQGAGNTDTQYF. CDR3 sequence (DNA): TGTGCCAGCGCGGGACAGGGAGCGGGGAACACAGATACGCAGTATTTT.